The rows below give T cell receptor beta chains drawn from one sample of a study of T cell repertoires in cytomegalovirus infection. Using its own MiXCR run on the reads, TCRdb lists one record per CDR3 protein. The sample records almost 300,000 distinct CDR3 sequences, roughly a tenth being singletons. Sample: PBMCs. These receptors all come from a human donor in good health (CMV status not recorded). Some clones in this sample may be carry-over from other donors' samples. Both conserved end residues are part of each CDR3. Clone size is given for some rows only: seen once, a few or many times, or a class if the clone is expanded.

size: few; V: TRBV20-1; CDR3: CSARDARASAVNEQFF
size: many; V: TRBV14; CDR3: CASSQGQATEAFF
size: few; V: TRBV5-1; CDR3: CASSSEQQGYTEAFF
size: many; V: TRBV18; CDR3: CASSPNLGGDTEAFF
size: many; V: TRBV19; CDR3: CASSIGQGWTEAFF
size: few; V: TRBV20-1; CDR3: CSAKPDRVDYGYTF
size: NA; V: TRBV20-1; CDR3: CSARGVLAGLTDTQYF
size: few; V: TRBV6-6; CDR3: CASHRGSTGELFF
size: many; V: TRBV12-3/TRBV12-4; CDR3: CASSLRQGTGYGYTF
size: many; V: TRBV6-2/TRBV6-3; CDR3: CASSSTTGSEAFF
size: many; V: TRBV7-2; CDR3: CASSFEQGAGGEAFF
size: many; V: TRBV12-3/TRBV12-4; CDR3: CASSWTASSPLHF
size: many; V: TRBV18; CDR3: CASSPSKTGAVTGELFF
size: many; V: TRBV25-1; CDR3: CASSDLGSQETQYF
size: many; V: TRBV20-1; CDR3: CSASPRAASTDTQYF
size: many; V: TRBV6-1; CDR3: CASSDSYRPPEAFF
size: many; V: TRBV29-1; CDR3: CSGNEEGLSYNEQFF
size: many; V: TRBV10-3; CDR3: CAISELALAGRGVSGYTF
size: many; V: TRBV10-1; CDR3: CASSSGTTSNEQFF
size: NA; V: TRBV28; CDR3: CASSSGSPGGGNGYTF
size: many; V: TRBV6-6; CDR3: CASSYFGQLTENQPQHF
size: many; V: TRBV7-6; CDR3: CASSSLNLGAYEQYF
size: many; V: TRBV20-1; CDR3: CSAQTGLVTEAFF
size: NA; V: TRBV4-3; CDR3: CASSRSGGSHNEQFF
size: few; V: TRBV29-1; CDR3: CSVGSTSGETQYF
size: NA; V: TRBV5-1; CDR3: CASSPLPGYNSPLHF
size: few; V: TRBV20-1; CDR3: CSARGGAGGNEQFF
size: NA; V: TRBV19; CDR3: CASSGASAEAFF
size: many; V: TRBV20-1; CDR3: CSAPGGETQYF
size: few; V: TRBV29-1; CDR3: CSVVSYLGTGGTEAFF
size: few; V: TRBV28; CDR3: CASSPGQGVGQPQHF
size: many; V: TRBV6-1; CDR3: CASTPGDGSNYGYTF
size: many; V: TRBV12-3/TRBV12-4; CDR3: CASNLGTPNTEAFF
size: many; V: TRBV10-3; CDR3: CAISETRQDLYGYTF
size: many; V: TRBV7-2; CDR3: CASSLPRDRLNEQFF
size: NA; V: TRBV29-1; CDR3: CSVRRTIYNEQFF
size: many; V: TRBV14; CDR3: CASSQAFRTGELFF
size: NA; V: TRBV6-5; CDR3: CASSNRGGYTF
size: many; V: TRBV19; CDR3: CASSPLGGTGMNTEAFF
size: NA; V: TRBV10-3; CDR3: CALGGQNQETQYF
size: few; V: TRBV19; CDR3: CASSIREGLNTEAFF
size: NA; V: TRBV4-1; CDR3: CASSQATGTQAFF
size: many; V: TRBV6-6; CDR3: CASGRGEQYF
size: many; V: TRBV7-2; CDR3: CASSPTGTLTGELFF
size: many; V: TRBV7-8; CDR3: CASSFGTSRQETQYF
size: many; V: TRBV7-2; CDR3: CASSFRPGPDTGELFF
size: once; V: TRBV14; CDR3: CASSVDTGGPGANVLTF
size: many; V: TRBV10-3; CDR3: CAISGIGTSDPNEQFF
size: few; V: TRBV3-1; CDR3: CASSQGAGYWQPQHF